This T cell receptor (beta chain) was sequenced during a study of PD-L1 blockade in urothelial cancer. Study as a whole: The researchers analyzed blood 3 weeks (second dose) and 6 weeks after treatment start.

CDR3 size: 16 residues. J lost 5 bases, V lost 0 bases, and 6 bases had no gene match. Germline V lookup: CDR1 SGDLS, CDR2 YYNGEE. The authors spiked synthetic TCR analog templates into each PCR. The data were produced by immunoSEQ multiplex PCR, yet TCRdb's version contains in-frame clones alone and is incomplete. The sample carries some 48,000 clones, 70% to 90% recorded once. Time point of the sample: peripheral blood 6 weeks after treatment start. The sample here was PBMCs, taken around atezolizumab (anti-PD-L1) treatment. The receptor was derived from a man aged 70-80 years with urothelial cancer. The chain combines TRBV9 with TRBJ2-3; TRBD2 matches at 10 bases. The CDR3 is CASSVGTSGMGDTQYF. As DNA, the CDR3 is TGTGCCAGCAGCGTAGGGACTAGCGGAATGGGAGATACGCAGTATTTT. Full variable domain (remainder filled in from reference TRBV9 and TRBJ2-3): DSGVTQTPKHLITATGQRVTLRCSPRSGDLSVYWYQQSLDQGLQFLIQYYNGEERAKGNILERFSAQQFPDLHSELNLSSLELGDSALYFCASSVGTSGMGDTQYFGPGTRLTVL.